The rows below give T cell receptor beta chains drawn from one sample of a study of blood T cell repertoires in COVID-19. TCRdb's copy holds only in-frame clones and misses some; the assay was immunoSEQ multiplex PCR. This sample yields 360,000 or so clones, of which roughly 90% are seen a single time; just over 1% belongs to the top ten. The sequencing sample was made of PBMCs or T cells enriched from blood (not recorded which). These receptors were obtained from a woman aged 25 to 39 who had been exposed to COVID-19. The CDR3 runs from the conserved cysteine through the conserved F or W. Clone sizes are given selectively: once, few, many, or a class where the clone is expanded.

>.|TRBV10-1|15|TRBJ2-3
CASSEGRGRTDTQYF
>.|TRBV3-1/TRBV3-2|16|TRBJ1-2
CASSQEWVGANYGYTF
>.|TRBV13|15|TRBJ1-1
CASSLWRGTGTEAFF
>.|TRBV30|11|TRBJ1-2
CAWSPSYGYTF
>.|TRBV6-5|12|TRBJ1-3
CASIQGRNTIYF
>.|TRBV28|15|TRBJ1-4
CASRPQGAVGEKLFF
>.|TRBV11-2|15|TRBJ1-3
CASSSTGAVGNTIYF
>few|TRBV10-3|16|TRBJ2-7
CATPGALAGGPLEQYF
>.|TRBV19|14|TRBJ1-1
CASSAGQGNTEAFF
>.|TRBV10-2|15|TRBJ2-1
CASSGGSLLYNEQFF
>.|TRBV24-1|15|TRBJ2-5
CATSDGDRGKETQYF
>.|TRBV5-1|12|TRBJ2-5
CASSLAVETQYF
>.|TRBV4-1|16|TRBJ2-1
CASSQARDLGTNEQFF
>.|TRBV30|11|TRBJ1-1
CAWSRGWEAFF
>once|TRBV29-1|13|TRBJ1-4
CSVGGATNEKLFF
>.|TRBV6-5|14|TRBJ2-1
CASGPSGRLNEQFF
>once|TRBV19|16|TRBJ2-7
CASSMGSGQAPYEQYF
>.|TRBV6-2/TRBV6-3|12|TRBJ1-2
CASSFDRYGYTF
>.|TRBV10-3|16|TRBJ1-1
CAISEYSKKPNTEAFF
>.|TRBV27|16|TRBJ1-4
CASSPDRVRTNEKLFF
>.|TRBV28|12|TRBJ1-2
CASIQGSYGYTF
>.|TRBV12-3/TRBV12-4|12|TRBJ1-2
CASTNGLYGYTF
>.|TRBV29-1|12|TRBJ2-1
CSVVRGIDEQFF
>.|TRBV6-5|14|TRBJ2-5
CASSSTGAQETQYF
>.|TRBV21-1|14|TRBJ1-5
CASSNAGSNQPQHF
>once|TRBV5-1|14|TRBJ2-1
CASSGLFTGNEQFF
>.|TRBV2|12|TRBJ1-1
CASSEMSGGAFF
>.|TRBV28|15|TRBJ2-7
CASSPTGTGIHEQYF
>.|TRBV10-3|16|TRBJ1-2
CAISESRDRERYGYTF
>.|TRBV5-1|16|TRBJ2-7
CASSLSLAGVNYEQYF
>.|TRBV18|16|TRBJ2-7
CASSPPLGQRNYEQYF
>.|TRBV7-6|15|TRBJ1-4
CASSPQGATNEKLFF
>few|TRBV9|16|TRBJ2-3
CASSVKLAGLTDTQYF
>.|TRBV9|15|TRBJ1-4
CASSAQQGRDEKLFF
>.|TRBV2|15|TRBJ2-7
CASSEGQGKAYEQYF
>.|TRBV7-9|13|TRBJ2-7
CASRIAGDNEQYF
>.|TRBV6-1|14|TRBJ2-3
CASSERGDTDTQYF
>.|TRBV4-1|16|TRBJ1-5
CASSQDPYGDNQPQHF
>once|TRBV7-2|17|TRBJ2-1
CASSFLPGQSSYNEQFF